Below are 24 T cell receptor beta chains sequenced from a single sample in a study of T cells after yellow fever vaccination. MiXCR, run by TCRdb on the 5' RACE reads, gives a single entry per CDR3 protein. The table lists around 260,000 distinct CDR3 sequences, roughly 5% of them singletons. The sequenced sample was CD4+ T cells sorted from PBMCs, obtained on the day of the yellow fever booster vaccination. The receptors stem from a man between 18 and 29 years old who received the YFV17D yellow fever vaccine.

This clonotype was recorded many times. The chain employs TRBV6-2 or TRBV6-3 and TRBJ2-1, with a tentative D call TRBD2 (5 bases). The CDR3 runs 17 residues. Germline V lookup: CDR1 MNHEY, CDR2 SVGEGT. The V gene lost 5 bases and the J gene lost 2 bases, with 19 bases spanning the gap. The CDR3 DNA reads TGTGCCAGCAGTGAAAAGTGGCCTAGCCTACCCTACAATGAGCAGTTCTTC. It translates to CASSEKWPSLPYNEQFF.

The chain recombines TRBV5-1 with TRBJ2-1; TRBD1 is a possible D gene (5 bases). Trimming took 7 bases from V and 5 from J, leaving 22 bases between them. The CDR3 totals 16 residues. The germline CDR1 and CDR2 sequences are SGHRS and YFSETQ. Written as DNA, the CDR3 is TGCGCCAGCCAGACCGATAGAAGACAGATCCACAATGAGCAGTTCTTC. It codes for CASQTDRRQIHNEQFF. The entire variable domain, with the rest obtained from reference TRBV5-1 and TRBJ2-1, is as follows: KAGVTQTPRYLIKTRGQQVTLSCSPISGHRSVSWYQQTPGQGLQFLFEYFSETQRNKGNFPGRFSGRQFSNSRSEMNVSTLELGDSALYLCASQTDRRQIHNEQFFGPGTRLTVL.

The V gene is TRBV10-3, the J gene TRBJ2-2; tentative D call: TRBD2 (7 bases). The CDR3 spans 13 residues. Trimming left V 10 bases short and J 5 bases short, with 14 bases between. Germline V lookup: CDR1 ENHRY, CDR2 SYGVKD. Here the CDR3 DNA reads TGTGCCACCGGGGGGCCGGGTACCGGGGAGCTGTTTTTT. This codes for CATGGPGTGELFF.

This clonotype was seen at least ten times. The rearrangement joins TRBV4-1 to TRBJ2-4, with D possibly TRBD1 on 6 matching bases. V lost 0 bases to trimming and J lost 0 bases, with 12 bases between them. Germline assignment: CDR1 MGHRA and CDR2 YSYEKL. There are 17 residues in the CDR3. The CDR3 DNA reads TGCGCCAGCAGCCAAGAGGGACACCCCGAAGCCAAAAACATTCAGTACTTC. This gives the protein CASSQEGHPEAKNIQYF.

This clonotype was recorded at least ten times. The DNA of the CDR3 is TGCGCCAGCAGCCAAGAGCGGGCTGTGCACCCAAGCACAGATACGCAGTATTTT. Translated: CASSQERAVHPSTDTQYF. This chain links TRBV4-3 with TRBJ2-3; a weak D match, TRBD2 (5 bases). Trimming stripped 0 bases from V and 0 bases from J, with 16 bases between. Germline V lookup: CDR1 LGHNA, CDR2 YSLEER. CDR3 size: 18 residues.

In its sample, this clonotype was seen many times. Here the CDR3 reads CASSLDEGSEQFF. The CDR3 DNA follows: TGTGCCAGCAGCCTGGACGAGGGAAGTGAGCAGTTCTTC. This chain connects TRBV11-2 to TRBJ2-1; perhaps TRBD2 as D (5 bases). Germline CDR1 and CDR2: SGHAT and FQNNGV. The CDR3 has 13 residues. V was clipped by 5 bases and J by 9 bases, with 14 bases between them.

The gene calls are TRBV19 and TRBJ2-6; possible D gene TRBD1, 6 bases. V lost 2 bases to trimming and J lost 1 base, with 12 bases between them. CDR1 is LNHDA and CDR2 is SQIVND in the germline V gene (reference sequence). This CDR3 spans 17 amino acids. The CDR3 is CASSISTGVSGANVLTF. In nucleotides, the CDR3 is TGTGCCAGTAGTATATCGACAGGAGTTTCTGGGGCCAACGTCCTGACTTTC. Full variable domain (missing parts from reference TRBV19 and TRBJ2-6): DGGITQSPKYLFRKEGQNVTLSCEQNLNHDAMYWYRQDPGQGLRLIYYSQIVNDFQKGDIAEGYSVSREKKESFPLTVTSAQKNPTAFYLCASSISTGVSGANVLTFGAGSRLTVL.

This clonotype was detected ten times or more. The V and J genes are TRBV6-5 and TRBJ1-1; a weak D match, TRBD1 (5 bases). V was pared by 0 bases and J by 0 bases, with 8 bases between. This CDR3 contains 15 residues. Germline V gives CDR1 MNHEY, CDR2 SVGAGI. This CDR3 is CASSYSSGLNTEAFF. CDR3 sequence (DNA): TGTGCCAGCAGTTACTCTTCAGGGTTGAACACTGAAGCTTTCTTT.

This clonotype was recorded a few times. V is TRBV11-2 and J is TRBJ2-3; 9 bases agree with TRBD2. V shed 6 bases, J shed 3 bases, and the junction held 13 bases outside the gene matches. CDR3 length: 17 amino acids. The germline CDR1 and CDR2 sequences are SGHAT and FQNNGV. The CDR3, as DNA: TGTGCCAGCAGAGGACCTGGGCTAGCGGGGCTGACAGATACGCAGTATTTT. As protein: CASRGPGLAGLTDTQYF.

This rearrangement joins TRBV6-5 to TRBJ2-2; weak D call: TRBD2 (5 bases). The CDR3 has 16 amino acids. Trimming removed 0 bases at V and 5 bases at J, with 13 bases between. Per germline, CDR1 MNHEY and CDR2 SVGAGI. The CDR3 DNA reads as TGTGCCAGCAGTTACTCTCCGAGGGTTATTACCGGGGAGCTGTTTTTT. Its translation is CASSYSPRVITGELFF.

V usage is TRBV12-3 or TRBV12-4 and J usage is TRBJ1-3; D may be TRBD1 (5 bases). With 5 bases removed from V and 5 bases from J, the gap between germline ends came to 22 bases. The CDR3 spans 17 residues. CDR3 in DNA: TGTGCCAGCAGTAAAGCAAAACTCCGCGACAGCAGAAACACCATATATTTT. It yields the protein CASSKAKLRDSRNTIYF.

This clonotype came up a few times. The gene calls are TRBV28 and TRBJ1-4; no definite D call. CDR3 length equals 11 residues. The V gene's germline CDR1 is MDHEN and CDR2 SYDVKM. Trimming pared 7 bases from V and 8 bases from J, leaving 8 bases between. As DNA, the CDR3 is TGTGCCAGCAACGGAGGAGAAAAACTGTTTTTT. Amino acid sequence: CASNGGEKLFF.

This clonotype came up many times. The rearrangement uses TRBV7-2 and TRBJ2-5; 7 bases fit TRBD2. The CDR3 is 14 residues long. Germline lookup yields CDR1 SGHTA and CDR2 FQGNSA. The V segment lost 0 bases and the J segment 3 bases; nucleotides outside the gene matches: 1. The CDR3 bases are TGTGCCAGCAGCTTAGCGGGAGGGAAAGAGACCCAGTACTTC. This translates into CASSLAGGKETQYF.

This clonotype was found many times. This sequence joins TRBV7-3 and TRBJ2-5, with no clear D. The CDR3 covers 13 residues. Germline V gives CDR1 SGHTA, CDR2 FQGTGA. The V end was cut by 5 bases, the J end by 4 bases, with 11 bases between. The CDR3 reads CASSVDIRETQYF. CDR3 coding DNA: TGTGCCAGCAGCGTAGATATAAGAGAGACCCAGTACTTC.

This clonotype was found many times. V and J are TRBV6-2 or TRBV6-3 and TRBJ2-1; 12 bases line up with TRBD2. Losses at the gene ends were 4 bases for V and 6 bases for J; bases not matched to a gene: 13. Germline CDR1 is MNHEY and CDR2 is SVGEGT. The CDR3 runs to 18 residues. The CDR3 DNA sequence: TGTGCCAGCAGTTCCCAACCCCAACTAGCGGGGGGTATCAATGAGCAGTTCTTC. Translation: CASSSQPQLAGGINEQFF.

This clonotype has a handful of counts. The CDR3 region has the DNA TGTGCCAGCTCACCACCGGGACAGAGGGAAAATACGCAGTATTTT. The encoded protein is CASSPPGQRENTQYF. V usage is TRBV18 and J usage is TRBJ2-3, with TRBD1 matching over 7 bases. The ends lost 0 bases at V and 7 bases at J; junction bases unmatched: 7. The CDR3 loop spans 15 amino acids. CDR1 KGHSH and CDR2 LQKENI come from the germline V gene.

This clonotype has just a few counts. The chain recombines TRBV6-1 with TRBJ2-5; 11 bases agree with TRBD2. CDR3 size: 14 residues. From germline, CDR1 is MNHNS and CDR2 SASEGT. The V gene end was trimmed by 2 bases and the J gene end by 5 bases; junction bases not matched to a gene: 1. Here the CDR3 reads CASSETSGGETQYF. In DNA form, the CDR3 reads TGTGCCAGCAGTGAAACTAGCGGGGGCGAGACCCAGTACTTC.

Only a few counts were recorded for this clonotype. V and J are TRBV7-9 and TRBJ1-3; D unclear. Germline CDR1 SEHNR, CDR2 FQNEAQ (reference sequence). Trimming left V 3 bases short and J 5 bases short, with 8 bases between. There are 13 residues in the CDR3. Written as DNA, the CDR3 is TGTGCCAGCAGCTTTGACCTCCGAAACACCATATATTTT. This gives the protein CASSFDLRNTIYF.

This clonotype was counted only a few times. The V and J genes are TRBV7-9 and TRBJ1-6; 9 nucleotides align to TRBD1. V lost 7 bases to trimming and J lost 10 bases; unmatched junction nucleotides: 5. Germline assignment: CDR1 SEHNR and CDR2 FQNEAQ (reference sequence). This CDR3 is built from 13 residues. The CDR3 here is CASTGQGLSPLHF. The CDR3 region has the DNA TGTGCCAGCACCGGACAGGGGTTGTCACCCCTCCACTTT.

This clonotype came up a few times. The V call is TRBV28, the J call TRBJ2-6; no reliable D call. Germline-derived CDR1 and CDR2 are MDHEN and SYDVKM. V lost 6 bases and J 0 bases, leaving 6 bases between the germline ends. The CDR3 extends over 14 amino acids. The CDR3 DNA sequence: TGTGCCAGCAGCCGGAGCTCTGGGGCCAACGTCCTGACTTTC. Residues: CASSRSSGANVLTF.

This clonotype was counted many times. The rearrangement uses TRBV9 and TRBJ1-4; 8 bases line up with TRBD1. CDR3 size: 14 residues. V lost 6 bases, J lost 5 bases, and 6 bases stayed unmatched. Looked up from germline, CDR1 is SGDLS and CDR2 is YYNGEE. The CDR3 nucleotides are TGTGCCAGCACCCGGACAGGGACGAATGAAAAACTGTTTTTT. Encoded protein: CASTRTGTNEKLFF.

The rearrangement links TRBV10-1 to TRBJ2-2; possibly TRBD2 for D (6 bases). The CDR3 sequence is 13 residues long. V gave up 6 bases and J gave up 6 bases, with 11 bases separating them. The germline V gene has CDR1 WNHNN and CDR2 SYGVQD (reference sequence). DNA of the CDR3: TGCGCCAGCAGGGGAGGTCCGGCCGGGGAGCTGTTTTTT. It codes for CASRGGPAGELFF.

This clonotype was counted a few times. CDR3 residues: CASSSRLNTEAFF. CDR3 bases: TGTGCCAGCAGCTCCCGACTTAACACTGAAGCTTTCTTT. The genes are TRBV7-3 and TRBJ1-1, with D hard to call. The germline V gene encodes CDR1 SGHTA and CDR2 FQGTGA. Trimming shortened V by 4 bases and J by 2 bases, and 8 bases separated the two germline ends. The CDR3 runs 13 residues.

This clonotype was recorded many times. The chain carries TRBV11-2 and TRBJ2-2; the D gene is possibly TRBD2 (6 bases). Per the germline V gene, CDR1 is SGHAT and CDR2 is FQNNGV. Deletions cut 5 bases from V and 4 bases from J, with 20 bases between. The CDR3 totals 17 residues. The CDR3 coding sequence is TGTGCCAGCAGCAACTTGCGGGGAGGCCCGGGCACCGGGGAGCTGTTTTTT. Amino acid sequence: CASSNLRGGPGTGELFF.